The 18 T cell receptor beta chains below come from one sample, sequenced in a study of somatic mutations in cytotoxic T cells in rheumatoid arthritis. Profiled with immunoSEQ multiplex PCR; TCRdb holds only in-frame clones, not every one. The table lists about 18,000 clones, approximately 67% of them singletons. The sequencing sample was made of CD8+ T cells sorted from blood. These TCRs come from an adult with rheumatoid arthritis.

This chain joins TRBV5-6 and TRBJ1-1, with D tentatively TRBD1 (5 bases). This CDR3 has 13 amino acids. Germline CDR1 reads SGHDT; CDR2 reads YYEEEE. V was pared by 4 bases and J by 1 base, with 8 bases between. The CDR3 DNA sequence: TGTGCCAGCAGCGGGACGGCGAACACTGAAGCTTTCTTT. Translated: CASSGTANTEAFF.

This chain connects TRBV2 to TRBJ2-2; the D is unclear. Germline V gene lookup returns CDR1 SNHLY and CDR2 FYNNEI. The CDR3 contains 11 residues. Trimming took off 2 bases at V and 9 bases at J, with 4 bases between the two ends. In DNA, the CDR3 is TGTGCCAGCAGTGAACGCAGGGAGCTGTTTTTT. Translating gives CASSERRELFF.

CDR3 amino acids: CASSEGGSISYNSPLHF. The CDR3 region has the DNA TGTGCCAGCAGTGAAGGGGGCTCAATCTCCTATAATTCACCCCTCCACTTT. The chain employs TRBV2 and TRBJ1-6; weak D call: TRBD1 (5 bases). CDR3 size: 17 residues. Germline CDR1 reads SNHLY; CDR2 reads FYNNEI. V was cut by 1 base and J by 0 bases, with 10 bases left in between.

The chain employs TRBV6-5 and TRBJ2-7, with TRBD1 as a possible D gene (5 bases). CDR1 MNHEY and CDR2 SVGAGI come from the germline V gene. This CDR3 has 13 amino acids. The germline V and J ends were trimmed by 2 bases and 3 bases, with 8 bases remaining between them. The CDR3 region is CASSYGHDYEQYF. The CDR3 DNA follows: TGTGCCAGCAGTTACGGACACGACTACGAGCAGTACTTC.

The rearrangement joins TRBV10-3 to TRBJ1-2; 9 nucleotides match TRBD1. V was clipped by 2 bases and J by 0 bases; unmatched bases: 4. Per the germline V gene, CDR1 is ENHRY and CDR2 is SYGVKD. This CDR3 has 16 residues. This CDR3 reads CAISEGDRDPNYGYTF. For the CDR3, the DNA is TGTGCCATCAGTGAGGGGGACAGGGATCCTAACTATGGCTACACCTTC.

In its sample, this clone was seen a few times. The chain links TRBV6-5 to TRBJ1-1; D call uncertain. Per the germline V gene, CDR1 is MNHEY and CDR2 is SVGAGI. This CDR3 is built from 13 residues. V was shortened by 6 bases and J by 4 bases, with 12 bases between the two germline ends. The CDR3: CASSPQWGTEAFF. Here the CDR3 DNA reads TGTGCCAGCAGCCCACAGTGGGGCACTGAAGCTTTCTTT.

This clone has a handful of counts. The rearrangement uses TRBV27 and TRBJ1-1; the D is unclear. With 6 bases removed from V and 7 bases from J, the gap between germline ends came to 12 bases. Germline V gene lookup returns CDR1 MNHEY and CDR2 SMNVEV (reference sequence). This CDR3 is built from 12 residues. The CDR3 reads CASRGADGEAFF. CDR3 DNA: TGTGCCAGCAGAGGCGCTGACGGTGAAGCTTTCTTT.

This sequence joins TRBV19 and TRBJ1-1, with D unclear. CDR1 LNHDA and CDR2 SQIVND come from the germline V gene (reference sequence). Trimming took 3 bases from V and 5 from J, leaving 10 bases between them. The CDR3 contains 13 residues. The CDR3 is CASSMSAGTEAFF. CDR3 in DNA: TGTGCCAGTAGTATGTCCGCGGGGACTGAAGCTTTCTTT. The whole variable domain, filled in from reference TRBV19 and TRBJ1-1, reads DGGITQSPKYLFRKEGQNVTLSCEQNLNHDAMYWYRQDPGQGLRLIYYSQIVNDFQKGDIAEGYSVSREKKESFPLTVTSAQKNPTAFYLCASSMSAGTEAFFGQGTRLTVV.

J is TRBJ2-5 and V is TRBV6-6; the D gene is possibly TRBD1 (6 bases). This CDR3 spans 11 amino acids. V was shortened by 5 bases and J by 10 bases, with 11 bases between the two germline ends. Germline assignment: CDR1 MNHNY and CDR2 SVGAGI (reference sequence). The CDR3 loop is CASSDRQDQYF. In nucleotides, the CDR3 is TGTGCCAGCAGTGACAGACAGGACCAGTACTTC.

This clone was counted between two and nine times. The rearrangement joins TRBV4-2 to TRBJ1-4; no clear D. Germline V gives CDR1 LGHNA, CDR2 YNFKEQ. The ends were cut back, 0 bases at V and 11 bases at J, with 13 bases in the middle. The CDR3 consists of 14 residues. The CDR3 bases are TGTGCCAGCAGCCAAGATTTAGGGTTCGCTAAACTGTTTTTT. Residues: CASSQDLGFAKLFF.

The chain carries TRBV4-2 and TRBJ2-7, with no clear D. This CDR3 is 14 amino acids long. Germline V gene lookup returns CDR1 LGHNA and CDR2 YNFKEQ. The V end was cut by 0 bases, the J end by 4 bases, with 10 bases between. The DNA for the CDR3 is TGTGCCAGCAGCCAAGAAGTAAATAGGTACGAGCAGTACTTC. Translation: CASSQEVNRYEQYF.

The V gene is TRBV5-6, the J gene TRBJ2-1; D may correspond to TRBD1 or TRBD2 (5 bases each). The CDR3 consists of 15 residues. V was clipped by 0 bases and J by 3 bases, with 10 bases between them. Germline V gene data show CDR1 as SGHDT and CDR2 as YYEEEE. The CDR3 DNA reads as TGTGCCAGCAGCTTGGGTAGGGACGACTACAATGAGCAGTTCTTC. It is translated as CASSLGRDDYNEQFF.

The chain recombines TRBV4-3 with TRBJ2-3, with D possibly being TRBD1 (5 bases). Germline V gene lookup returns CDR1 LGHNA and CDR2 YSLEER. CDR3 length: 15 residues. Trimming left V 0 bases short and J 3 bases short, with 10 bases between. The CDR3 DNA reads TGCGCCAGCAGCCAAGATCTCAGGGATACAGATACGCAGTATTTT. It translates to CASSQDLRDTDTQYF.

The V gene is TRBV28, the J gene TRBJ2-3, with 10 bases that match TRBD2. The trim removed 2 bases at V and 6 bases at J, leaving 11 bases unmatched. This CDR3 is 17 amino acids long. CDR1 and CDR2 (germline): MDHEN, SYDVKM. The CDR3 reads CASSLRIAGGRLDTQYF. The CDR3 DNA sequence: TGTGCCAGCAGTTTAAGAATAGCGGGGGGCCGATTGGATACGCAGTATTTT.

The V and J genes are TRBV29-1 and TRBJ2-2, with D unresolved. Trimming cost V 1 base and J 3 bases, with 12 bases left between them. Germline loops: CDR1 SQVTM, CDR2 ANQGSEA. The CDR3 is 15 residues long. CDR3 amino acids: CSVEAQGWDTGELFF. Here the CDR3 DNA reads TGCAGCGTTGAAGCTCAAGGGTGGGACACCGGGGAGCTGTTTTTT.

The V and J genes are TRBV9 and TRBJ2-1, with D possibly being TRBD2 (6 bases). The CDR3 length is 14 residues. Germline loops: CDR1 SGDLS, CDR2 YYNGEE. The V and J ends lost 5 bases and 4 bases respectively, with 13 bases between them. For the CDR3, the DNA is TGTGCCAGCAGTGGGGGGAACAGTTACAATGAGCAGTTCTTC. It translates to CASSGGNSYNEQFF.

The V and J genes are TRBV27 and TRBJ2-7; 7 bases are a match to TRBD2. The V gene end was trimmed by 3 bases and the J gene end by 2 bases; junction bases not matched to a gene: 4. The CDR3 consists of 14 residues. The germline V gene encodes CDR1 MNHEY and CDR2 SMNVEV (reference sequence). This CDR3 reads CASSFGGGTYEQYF. The CDR3 DNA follows: TGTGCCAGCAGTTTTGGCGGGGGTACCTACGAGCAGTACTTC.

The CDR3 bases are TGCGCCAGCAGTGAGTCGGACATTTATGGCTACACCTTC. Encoded protein: CASSESDIYGYTF. The V call is TRBV10-1, the J call TRBJ1-2, with D tentatively TRBD1 (5 bases). Per germline, CDR1 WNHNN and CDR2 SYGVQD (reference sequence). The CDR3 is 13 residues long. V lost 0 bases to trimming and J lost 5 bases, with 7 bases between them.